The next 19 T cell receptor beta chains were all read from a single sample in a study of T cell changes during pregnancy in multiple sclerosis. Sequenced by immunoSEQ multiplex PCR; TCRdb stores in-frame clones only, minus some. The sample yields 65,000 to 75,000 clones, around 90% seen once. The sample in question was peripheral blood, obtained after pregnancy. These receptors originate from a female donor in good health, enrolled as a control in a pregnancy study.

This rearrangement joins TRBV5-4 to TRBJ1-4; 11 bases fit TRBD1. This CDR3 spans 17 amino acids. Trimming at V came to 2 bases and at J to 6 bases, leaving 9 bases not matched to a gene. CDR1 is SGHNT and CDR2 is YYREEE in the germline V gene (reference sequence). CDR3: CASSFGGQGAFDEKLFF. For the CDR3, the DNA is TGTGCCAGCAGCTTTGGCGGACAGGGGGCTTTCGATGAAAAACTGTTTTTT.

The CDR3 nucleotides read TGCGCCAGTCAGGGGGCCGGGGAGCTGTTTTTT. Encoded protein: CASQGAGELFF. This chain connects TRBV10-1 to TRBJ2-2, with TRBD1 identical over 7 bases. The V and J ends lost 9 bases and 6 bases, in that order; junction bases with no gene match: 1. This CDR3 spans 11 amino acids. The germline CDR1 and CDR2 sequences are WNHNN and SYGVQD (reference sequence).

This clone has only one observation. The CDR3 coding sequence is TGTGCCATCAGCGGTACAGGGGCAGGCTACAATGAGCAGTTCTTC. Protein sequence: CAISGTGAGYNEQFF. J is TRBJ2-1 and V is TRBV10-3, with TRBD1 matching over 7 bases. The length of the CDR3 is 15 residues. Trimming removed 6 bases from V and 3 bases from J; junction bases left unmatched: 8. Germline CDR1 is ENHRY and CDR2 is SYGVKD.

The CDR3 coding sequence is TGTGCCAGCAGTTTGCAGACACTCCACTATGGCTACACCTTC. Protein sequence: CASSLQTLHYGYTF. The genes are TRBV28 and TRBJ1-2; D gene unclear. This CDR3 region has 14 residues. Trimming took off 3 bases at V and 3 bases at J, with 11 bases between the two ends. Looked up from germline, CDR1 is MDHEN and CDR2 is SYDVKM.

The rearrangement links TRBV9 to TRBJ2-3; 9 bases map to TRBD2. The ends lost 2 bases at V and 5 bases at J; junction bases unmatched: 9. The CDR3 length is 16 residues. Germline V gene sequence: CDR1 SGDLS, CDR2 YYNGEE. The DNA of the CDR3 is TGTGCCAGCAGCGTGTCTGGGCGGGGGGGCCAAGATACGCAGTATTTT. It specifies CASSVSGRGGQDTQYF.

The chain couples TRBV5-5 to TRBJ2-7; no clear D. Germline-derived CDR1 and CDR2 are SGHKS and YYEKEE (reference sequence). Trimming pared 2 bases from V and 4 bases from J, leaving 16 bases between. This CDR3 region has 15 residues. In nucleotides, the CDR3 is TGTGCCAGCAGCTTTGGAGCCGATATAAAATACGAGCAGTACTTC. Encoded protein: CASSFGADIKYEQYF.

This clone has a handful of counts. The chain couples TRBV27 to TRBJ1-5; 8 bases are a match to TRBD1. Trimming took 8 bases from V and 0 from J; bases not matched to a gene: 6. Germline V gene lookup returns CDR1 MNHEY and CDR2 SMNVEV (reference sequence). This CDR3 comprises 15 residues. The CDR3 sequence is CASRLGTGSNQPQHF. CDR3 nucleotides: TGTGCCAGCCGTCTCGGGACAGGTAGCAATCAGCCCCAGCATTTT.

The chain employs TRBV27 and TRBJ1-1, with TRBD1 identical over 8 bases. CDR3 size: 15 residues. CDR1 is MNHEY, CDR2 SMNVEV, per germline (reference sequence). The ends lost 0 bases at V and 7 bases at J; junction bases unmatched: 7. CDR3 coding DNA: TGTGCCAGCAGTTTATCGTCAGGGGGCTCTTATGAAGCTTTCTTT. Translating it yields CASSLSSGGSYEAFF.

The chain has TRBV10-3 and TRBJ2-1, with TRBD1 identical over 7 bases. This CDR3 contains 11 residues. V shed 10 bases and J 9 bases; nucleotides not matched to a gene: 6. Per the germline V gene, CDR1 is ENHRY and CDR2 is SYGVKD. The chain's CDR3 is CATETGAEQFF. For the CDR3, the DNA is TGTGCCACCGAAACAGGGGCTGAGCAGTTCTTC.

The gene calls are TRBV28 and TRBJ1-1; D unclear. The CDR3 covers 10 residues. V was pared by 7 bases and J by 3 bases, with 3 bases between. The germline V gene has CDR1 MDHEN and CDR2 SYDVKM. The CDR3 DNA is TGTGCCAGCAACTACACTGAAGCTTTCTTT. Translation: CASNYTEAFF.

The V call is TRBV29-1, the J call TRBJ1-2; no clear D gene. This CDR3 is built from 13 residues. Germline V lookup: CDR1 SQVTM, CDR2 ANQGSEA. Trimming stripped 2 bases from V and 0 bases from J, with 7 bases between. The CDR3 DNA sequence: TGCAGCGTTGAACAGGATTCTAACTATGGCTACACCTTC. This sequence encodes CSVEQDSNYGYTF.

The chain has TRBV7-9 and TRBJ2-5, with a possible D match to TRBD1 (5 bases). Looked up from germline, CDR1 is SEHNR and CDR2 is FQNEAQ (reference sequence). V was cut by 5 bases and J by 5 bases, with 12 bases left in between. The CDR3 is 13 amino acids. The CDR3 loop is CASSGAIVETQYF. CDR3 nucleotides: TGTGCCAGCAGCGGGGCTATTGTGGAGACCCAGTACTTC.

This chain links TRBV29-1 with TRBJ2-7, with 9 bases aligning to TRBD1. This CDR3 is built from 14 residues. Looked up from germline, CDR1 is SQVTM and CDR2 is ANQGSEA. J lost 1 base, V lost 5 bases, and 6 bases had no gene match. The CDR3 loop is CSVSRGTGSYEQYF. The CDR3 DNA is TGCAGCGTTTCCCGCGGGACAGGGTCCTACGAGCAGTACTTC.

This clone has only one observation. The chain is built from TRBV7-2 and TRBJ2-1; TRBD2 might be the D (6 bases). Trimming pared 8 bases from V and 6 bases from J, leaving 17 bases between. Germline V CDR1 and CDR2: SGHTA, FQGNSA. The CDR3 consists of 14 residues. CDR3 amino acids: CASHSGGAINEQFF. In DNA, the CDR3 is TGTGCCAGCCACTCCGGCGGGGCCATCAATGAGCAGTTCTTC.

The J gene is TRBJ2-3, the V gene TRBV19, with 10 bases aligning to TRBD2. V shed 5 bases and J 2 bases; nucleotides not matched to a gene: 4. Germline lookup yields CDR1 LNHDA and CDR2 SQIVND (reference sequence). CDR3 length: 15 residues. This chain's CDR3 is CASSQLAGNTDTQYF. The CDR3, as DNA: TGTGCCAGTAGTCAACTAGCGGGGAACACAGATACGCAGTATTTT.

This clone was counted a single time. The chain joins TRBV19 to TRBJ1-5, with TRBD1 matching 8 bases. Germline CDR1 is LNHDA and CDR2 is SQIVND (reference sequence). This CDR3 has 15 residues. V lost 7 bases to trimming and J lost 7 bases; unmatched junction nucleotides: 12. The CDR3 sequence: CASTIKTGAEQPQHF. The CDR3 DNA sequence: TGTGCCAGTACTATTAAGACAGGGGCTGAGCAGCCCCAGCATTTT.

The chain links TRBV4-1 to TRBJ2-7, with 7 bases matching TRBD1. Unmatched junction bases numbered 10, after V lost 1 base and J lost 4 bases. Germline V gene sequence: CDR1 MGHRA, CDR2 YSYEKL. CDR3 length equals 16 residues. The CDR3 sequence: CASSQGSPGQPYEQYF. CDR3 sequence (DNA): TGCGCCAGCAGCCAAGGTTCACCGGGACAGCCGTACGAGCAGTACTTC.

The gene calls are TRBV28 and TRBJ2-7; a weak D match, TRBD2 (7 bases). Deletions cut 1 base from V and 7 bases from J, with 14 bases between. Germline loops: CDR1 MDHEN, CDR2 SYDVKM. This CDR3 has 14 amino acids. This chain's CDR3 is CASSLSAGAGEQYF. The CDR3 DNA follows: TGTGCCAGCAGTTTATCCGCGGGGGCAGGAGAGCAGTACTTC.

This chain uses TRBV7-9 with TRBJ2-1; 13 bases align to TRBD2. The germline gives CDR1 SEHNR, CDR2 FQNEAQ (reference sequence). This CDR3 has 15 residues. V shed 4 bases and J 8 bases; nucleotides not matched to a gene: 5. The CDR3 loop is CASSYTSGGAHEQFF. The CDR3 DNA reads as TGTGCCAGCAGCTATACTAGCGGGGGGGCGCATGAGCAGTTCTTC.